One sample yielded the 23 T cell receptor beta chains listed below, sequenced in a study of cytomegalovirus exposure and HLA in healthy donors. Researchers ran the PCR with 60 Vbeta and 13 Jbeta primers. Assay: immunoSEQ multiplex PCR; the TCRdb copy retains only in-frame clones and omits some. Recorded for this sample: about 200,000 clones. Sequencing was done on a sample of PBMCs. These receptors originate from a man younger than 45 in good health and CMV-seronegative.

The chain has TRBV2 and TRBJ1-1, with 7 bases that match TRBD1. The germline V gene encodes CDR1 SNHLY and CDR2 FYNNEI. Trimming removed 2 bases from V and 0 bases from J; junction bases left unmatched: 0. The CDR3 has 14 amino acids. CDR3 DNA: TGTGCCAGCAGTGAACAGGGGGTGAACACTGAAGCTTTCTTT. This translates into CASSEQGVNTEAFF.

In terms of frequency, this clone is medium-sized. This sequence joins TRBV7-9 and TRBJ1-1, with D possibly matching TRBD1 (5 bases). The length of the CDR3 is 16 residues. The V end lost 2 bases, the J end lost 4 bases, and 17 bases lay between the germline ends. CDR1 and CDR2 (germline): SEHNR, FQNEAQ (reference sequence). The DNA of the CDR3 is TGTGCCAGCAGCTTATCCTCAGGGAGGGAGGGCACTGAAGCTTTCTTT. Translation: CASSLSSGREGTEAFF.

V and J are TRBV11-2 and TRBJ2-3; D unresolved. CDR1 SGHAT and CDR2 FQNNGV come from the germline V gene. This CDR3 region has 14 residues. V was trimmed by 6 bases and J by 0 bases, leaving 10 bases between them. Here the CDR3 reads CASSSSLSTDTQYF. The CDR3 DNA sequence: TGTGCCAGCAGTTCCTCGTTGAGCACAGATACGCAGTATTTT.

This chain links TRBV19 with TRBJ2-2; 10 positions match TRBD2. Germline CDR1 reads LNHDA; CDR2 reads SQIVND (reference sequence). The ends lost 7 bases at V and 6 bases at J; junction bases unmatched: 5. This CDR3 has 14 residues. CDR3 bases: TGTGCCAGTACGTTGGGACTAGCGCCCGGGGAGCTGTTTTTT. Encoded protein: CASTLGLAPGELFF.

CDR3 coding DNA: TGTGCCAGCAGCCGCGTCAACAGGGAGTTGAATCAGCCCCAGCATTTT. Protein sequence: CASSRVNRELNQPQHF. J is TRBJ1-5 and V is TRBV7-2; D possibly corresponds to TRBD1 (6 bases). This CDR3 is 16 amino acids long. Looked up from germline, CDR1 is SGHTA and CDR2 is FQGNSA. Trimming took off 5 bases at V and 4 bases at J, with 18 bases between the two ends. The whole variable domain, filled in from reference TRBV7-2 and TRBJ1-5, reads GAGVSQSPSNKVTEKGKDVELRCDPISGHTALYWYRQSLGQGLEFLIYFQGNSAPDKSGLPSDRFSAERTGGSVSTLTIQRTQQEDSAVYLCASSRVNRELNQPQHFGDGTRLSIL.

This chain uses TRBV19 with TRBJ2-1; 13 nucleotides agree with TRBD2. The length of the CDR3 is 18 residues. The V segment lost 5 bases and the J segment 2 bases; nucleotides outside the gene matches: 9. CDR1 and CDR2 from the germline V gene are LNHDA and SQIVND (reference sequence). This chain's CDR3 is CASSPWTSGRSPYNEQFF. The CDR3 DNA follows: TGTGCCAGTAGTCCGTGGACTAGCGGGAGATCCCCCTACAATGAGCAGTTCTTC.

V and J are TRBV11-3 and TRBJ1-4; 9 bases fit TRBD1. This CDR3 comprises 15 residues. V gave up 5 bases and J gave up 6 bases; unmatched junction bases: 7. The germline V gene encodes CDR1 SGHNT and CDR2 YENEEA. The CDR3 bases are TGTGCCAGCAGCCCGACAGGGGGTTTGTATGAAAAACTGTTTTTT. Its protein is CASSPTGGLYEKLFF.

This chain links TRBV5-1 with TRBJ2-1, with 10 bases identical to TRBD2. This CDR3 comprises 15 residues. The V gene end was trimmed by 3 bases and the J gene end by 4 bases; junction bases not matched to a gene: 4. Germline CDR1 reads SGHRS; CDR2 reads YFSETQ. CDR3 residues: CASSSGTSAYNEQFF. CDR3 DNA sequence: TGCGCCAGCAGCTCTGGGACTAGCGCGTACAATGAGCAGTTCTTC.

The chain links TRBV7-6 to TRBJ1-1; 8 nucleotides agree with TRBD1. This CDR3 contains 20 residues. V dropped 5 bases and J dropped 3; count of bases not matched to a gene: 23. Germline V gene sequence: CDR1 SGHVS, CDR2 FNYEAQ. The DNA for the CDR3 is TGTGCCAGCAGCATCGGGGCCGGACAGGGCCACAGTGGTTTCGACACTGAAGCTTTCTTT. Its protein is CASSIGAGQGHSGFDTEAFF. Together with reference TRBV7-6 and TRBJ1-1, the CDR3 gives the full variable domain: GAGVSQSPRYKVTKRGQDVALRCDPISGHVSLYWYRQALGQGPEFLTYFNYEAQQDKSGLPNDRFSAERPEGSISTLTIQRTEQRDSAMYRCASSIGAGQGHSGFDTEAFFGQGTRLTVV.

The CDR3 nucleotides are TGTGCCAGCAGCTTAGACAGGGCCTATCAGCCCCAGCATTTT. This codes for CASSLDRAYQPQHF. The V gene is TRBV7-2, the J gene TRBJ1-5; D perhaps matches TRBD1 (6 bases). Trimming pared 1 base from V and 5 bases from J, leaving 9 bases between. The CDR3 loop spans 14 amino acids. Germline assignment: CDR1 SGHTA and CDR2 FQGNSA.

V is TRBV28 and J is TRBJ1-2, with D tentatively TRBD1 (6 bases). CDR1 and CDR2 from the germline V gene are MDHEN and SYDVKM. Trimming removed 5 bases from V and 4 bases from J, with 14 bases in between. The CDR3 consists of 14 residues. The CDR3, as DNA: TGTGCCAGCAGTCTTGGGGGGGCGGGCTATGGCTACACCTTC. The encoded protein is CASSLGGAGYGYTF.

The DNA for the CDR3 is TGTGCCAGCAGCCCGCGACTAGCGGGTTTTGACTATGGCTACACCTTC. It translates to CASSPRLAGFDYGYTF. The chain joins TRBV11-3 to TRBJ1-2; D is unresolved. Germline assignment: CDR1 SGHNT and CDR2 YENEEA. V lost 5 bases, J lost 3 bases, and 19 bases lay in between. CDR3 length: 16 residues.

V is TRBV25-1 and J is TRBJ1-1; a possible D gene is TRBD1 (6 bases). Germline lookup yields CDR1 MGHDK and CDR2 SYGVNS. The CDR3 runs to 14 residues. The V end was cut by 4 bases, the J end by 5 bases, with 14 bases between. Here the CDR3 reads CASSVQGVGTEAFF. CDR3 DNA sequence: TGTGCCAGCAGTGTACAGGGAGTAGGGACTGAAGCTTTCTTT.

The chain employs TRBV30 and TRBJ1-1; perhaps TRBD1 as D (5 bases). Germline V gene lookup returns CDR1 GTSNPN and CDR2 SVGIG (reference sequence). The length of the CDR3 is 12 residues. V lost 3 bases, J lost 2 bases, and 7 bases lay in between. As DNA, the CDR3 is TGTGCCTGGAGACAGGTAAACACTGAAGCTTTCTTT. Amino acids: CAWRQVNTEAFF.

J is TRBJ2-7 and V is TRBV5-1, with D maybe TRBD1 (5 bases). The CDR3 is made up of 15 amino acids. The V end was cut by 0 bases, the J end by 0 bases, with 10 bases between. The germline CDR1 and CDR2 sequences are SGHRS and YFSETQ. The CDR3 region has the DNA TGCGCCAGCAGCTTGGACAGGTCTAGCTCCTACGAGCAGTACTTC. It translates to CASSLDRSSSYEQYF.

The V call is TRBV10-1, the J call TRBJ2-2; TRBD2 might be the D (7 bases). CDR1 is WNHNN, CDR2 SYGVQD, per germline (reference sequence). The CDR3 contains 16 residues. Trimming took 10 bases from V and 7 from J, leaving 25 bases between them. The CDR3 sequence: CATQPGGGSLRGELFF. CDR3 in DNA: TGCGCCACGCAACCGGGGGGCGGAAGCCTTCGCGGGGAGCTGTTTTTT.

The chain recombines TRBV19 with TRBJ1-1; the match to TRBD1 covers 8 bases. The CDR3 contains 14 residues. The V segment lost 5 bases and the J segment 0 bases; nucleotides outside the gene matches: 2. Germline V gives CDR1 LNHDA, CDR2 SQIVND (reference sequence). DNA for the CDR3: TGTGCCAGTAGTCGGACAGGGTTGAACACTGAAGCTTTCTTT. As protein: CASSRTGLNTEAFF.

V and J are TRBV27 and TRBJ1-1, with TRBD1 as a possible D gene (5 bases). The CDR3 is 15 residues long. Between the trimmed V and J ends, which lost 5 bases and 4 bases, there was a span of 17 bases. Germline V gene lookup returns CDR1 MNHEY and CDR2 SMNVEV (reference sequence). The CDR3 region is CASSKLSQTATEAFF. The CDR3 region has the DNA TGTGCCAGCAGTAAACTATCCCAGACAGCCACTGAAGCTTTCTTT.

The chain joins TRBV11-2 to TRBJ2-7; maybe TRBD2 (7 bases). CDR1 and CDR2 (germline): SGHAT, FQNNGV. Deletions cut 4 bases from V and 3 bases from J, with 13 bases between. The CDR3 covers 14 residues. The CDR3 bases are TGTGCCAGCAGCTGGGGGGGCAGCGGCTACGAGCAGTACTTC. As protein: CASSWGGSGYEQYF.

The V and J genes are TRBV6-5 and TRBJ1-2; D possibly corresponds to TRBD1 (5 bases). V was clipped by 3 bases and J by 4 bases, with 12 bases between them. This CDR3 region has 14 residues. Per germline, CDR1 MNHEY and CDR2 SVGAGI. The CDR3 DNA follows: TGTGCCAGCAGTTATATGCCAGGGTCCTATGGCTACACCTTC. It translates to CASSYMPGSYGYTF.

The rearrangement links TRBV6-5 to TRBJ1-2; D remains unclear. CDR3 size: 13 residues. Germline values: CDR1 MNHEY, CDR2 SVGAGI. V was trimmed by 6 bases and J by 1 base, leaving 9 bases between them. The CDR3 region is CASSQTNNYGYTF. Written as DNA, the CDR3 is TGTGCCAGCAGCCAAACAAATAACTATGGCTACACCTTC.

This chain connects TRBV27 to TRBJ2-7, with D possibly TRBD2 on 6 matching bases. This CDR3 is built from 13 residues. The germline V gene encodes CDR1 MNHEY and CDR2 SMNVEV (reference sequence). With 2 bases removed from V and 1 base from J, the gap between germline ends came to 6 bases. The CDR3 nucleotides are TGTGCCAGCAGTTTAGCGGGATCCTACGAGCAGTACTTC. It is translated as CASSLAGSYEQYF.

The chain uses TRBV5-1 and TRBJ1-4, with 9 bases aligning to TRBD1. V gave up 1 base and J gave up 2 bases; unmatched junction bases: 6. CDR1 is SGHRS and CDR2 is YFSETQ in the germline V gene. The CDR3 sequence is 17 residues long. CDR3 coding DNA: TGCGCCAGCAGCTTGATGGGACAGGGTGCCACTAATGAAAAACTGTTTTTT. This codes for CASSLMGQGATNEKLFF.